The clone carrying this TCR beta chain occurred once. The sample belongs to a study of blood T cell repertoires in COVID-19. On the study more broadly: COVID-19 samples from acute and convalescent phases originated in the United States, Italy and Spain. From T cells, B-cell-depleted T cells, or PBMCs came the material, which was cDNA or gDNA.

This CDR3 region has 15 residues. Germline-derived CDR1 and CDR2 are SGHRS and YFSETQ. The J segment lost 7 bases and the V segment lost 1 base, leaving 4 bases of the junction unmatched. Original handling: Counts of nucleated cells, estimated from reference gene primer amplification, were obtained. Profiling relied on immunoSEQ multiplex PCR, and the TCRdb table lists in-frame clones only, not all of them. V, J and clone size were drawn from that table, and D and trimming were deduced from the DNA. The data contain 55,000 to 85,000 clones, about nine tenths of them singletons. The source material was peripheral blood. This chain uses TRBV5-1 with TRBJ2-1; TRBD2 agrees at 11 bases. The receptor comes from a woman between 18 and 29 years old with acute or convalescent COVID-19. The CDR3 here is CASSLFSGGANEQFF. The CDR3 DNA reads as TGCGCCAGCAGCTTGTTTAGCGGGGGGGCAAATGAGCAGTTCTTC.